This passage covers 9 T cell receptor beta chains from one sample sequenced in a study of T-cell memory formation after mild COVID-19. Using its own MiXCR run on the 5' RACE reads, TCRdb lists one record per CDR3 protein. This table holds around 390,000 distinct CDR3 sequences, about 16% found once. The source material was PBMCs or a T cell subset sorted from them (not recorded which). The receptors originated from a man in his late teens or twenties who had mild COVID-19 (a few samples of this study predate the infection). Cell type and time point are not known.

This clonotype is a singleton in its sample. The CDR3 sequence: CASSLGGAGMVDTQYF. In DNA, the CDR3 is TGTGCCAGCAGTTTAGGGGGAGCGGGGATGGTGGATACGCAGTATTTT. V usage is TRBV28 and J usage is TRBJ2-3; TRBD2 aligns across 7 bases. V gave up 2 bases and J gave up 6 bases; unmatched junction bases: 11. CDR1 is MDHEN and CDR2 is SYDVKM in the germline V gene. CDR3 length: 16 residues.

The chain recombines TRBV5-1 with TRBJ2-7; a possible D gene is TRBD1 (6 bases). The CDR3 consists of 15 residues. Trimming pared 0 bases from V and 2 bases from J, leaving 12 bases between. Germline values: CDR1 SGHRS, CDR2 YFSETQ. This CDR3 reads CASSLEGRGAYEQYV. For the CDR3, the DNA is TGCGCCAGCAGCTTGGAGGGCAGGGGTGCCTACGAGCAGTACGTC.

CDR3 sequence: CSAIPGVVQETQYF. The CDR3 DNA reads TGCAGTGCTATTCCGGGAGTTGTCCAAGAGACCCAGTACTTC. The chain has TRBV20-1 and TRBJ2-5; TRBD2 is a possible D gene (6 bases). The CDR3 sequence is 14 residues long. Germline V gene data show CDR1 as DFQATT and CDR2 as SNEGSKA (reference sequence). Trimming shortened V by 4 bases and J by 1 base, and 13 bases separated the two germline ends.

The sample holds many counts of this clonotype. The rearrangement uses TRBV5-1 and TRBJ1-1; unclear D gene. The CDR3 has 15 residues. Trimming pared 2 bases from V and 0 bases from J, leaving 11 bases between. Germline values: CDR1 SGHRS, CDR2 YFSETQ. The CDR3: CASSFAGLMNTEAFF. CDR3 sequence (DNA): TGCGCCAGCAGCTTTGCGGGCCTGATGAACACTGAAGCTTTCTTT.

This clonotype was seen more than once but under ten times. The DNA for the CDR3 is TGTGCCAGCAGCTTAGCGGGGGATGGAGGGGCAGCTTTCTTT. Translating it yields CASSLAGDGGAAFF. The chain recombines TRBV7-6 with TRBJ1-1, with a possible D match to TRBD1 (5 bases). The ends were cut back, 0 bases at V and 10 bases at J, with 15 bases in the middle. The germline V gene has CDR1 SGHVS and CDR2 FNYEAQ. This CDR3 spans 14 amino acids.

The chain has TRBV5-1 and TRBJ2-4, with 10 bases identical to TRBD1. The CDR3 is made up of 20 amino acids. Germline V gene sequence: CDR1 SGHRS, CDR2 YFSETQ. V lost 0 bases to trimming and J lost 6 bases; unmatched junction nucleotides: 18. This CDR3 is CASSLERPGQGLPPSNIQYF. The CDR3 DNA follows: TGCGCCAGCAGCTTGGAGAGGCCGGGACAGGGGTTACCCCCTTCAAACATTCAGTACTTC.

The V call is TRBV4-3, the J call TRBJ2-2; D is possibly TRBD1 (6 bases). Trimming cost V 4 bases and J 2 bases, with 14 bases left between them. The CDR3 is made up of 16 amino acids. Germline assignment: CDR1 LGHNA and CDR2 YSLEER. CDR3: CASSLGWGQNTGELFF. The CDR3, as DNA: TGCGCCAGCAGCCTAGGTTGGGGACAAAACACCGGGGAGCTGTTTTTT.

This sequence joins TRBV20-1 and TRBJ2-1; TRBD2 matches at 13 bases. The trim removed 5 bases at V and 9 bases at J, leaving 13 bases unmatched. The CDR3 spans 16 residues. In germline, CDR1 is DFQATT, CDR2 SNEGSKA (reference sequence). The CDR3 nucleotides are TGCAGTGCTGACAATTTACTAGCGGGGGGGCCCGGTGAGCAGTTCTTC. It specifies CSADNLLAGGPGEQFF.

The table lists this clonotype with many counts. This chain joins TRBV7-2 and TRBJ1-5; 7 nucleotides align to TRBD1. Germline trimming cut 2 bases from V and 5 bases from J; bases unmatched to any gene: 3. CDR3 length: 14 amino acids. Germline CDR1 reads SGHTA; CDR2 reads FQGNSA. CDR3 DNA sequence: TGTGCCAGCAGCTTAAGTACAGGGGATCAGCCCCAGCATTTT. The encoded protein is CASSLSTGDQPQHF.